The present T cell receptor (beta chain) was sequenced within a study of T cell changes during pregnancy in multiple sclerosis. The CDR3 has 14 residues. The V segment lost 3 bases and the J segment 9 bases; nucleotides outside the gene matches: 9. Per germline, CDR1 SGDLS and CDR2 YYNGEE. Sequencing was performed with immunoSEQ multiplex PCR; in TCRdb, only in-frame clones are kept and a portion is missing. The table includes 20,000 to 25,000 clones, 70% to 90% detected once. The sequence was obtained from a female donor in good health, enrolled as a control in a pregnancy study. Source: CD8+ T cells from peripheral blood mononuclear cells, taken in the first trimester of pregnancy. The J gene is TRBJ2-3, the V gene TRBV9; 8 bases line up with TRBD2. The CDR3 sequence is CASSGFPGGGTQYF. In DNA, the CDR3 is TGTGCCAGCAGCGGTTTTCCGGGGGGGGGCACGCAGTATTTT.